These 16 T cell receptor beta chains share one sample of origin, sequenced in a study of human versus mouse CDR3 diversity and MHC coevolution. Produced via immunoSEQ multiplex PCR; TCRdb's table is partial and in-frame only. The sample lists about 73,000 clones, just under 95% seen once, with around 0.15% in the top ten. Sequencing input: naive CD4+ T cells from blood. Subset here: CD45RO-negative CD62L-positive naive CD4 T cells. Receptor source: a person between 25 and 70 years old in good health.

This chain connects TRBV19 to TRBJ1-6; D perhaps matches TRBD1 (5 bases). Trimming removed 11 bases from V and 7 bases from J, with 18 bases in between. Germline V gene sequence: CDR1 LNHDA, CDR2 SQIVND (reference sequence). The CDR3 consists of 14 residues. CDR3 sequence (DNA): TGTGCCGTTCAGGGCCCCGGTGGAAATTCACCCCTCCACTTT. Its protein product is CAVQGPGGNSPLHF.

J is TRBJ2-4 and V is TRBV6-1; 10 bases are shared with TRBD1. V was pared by 8 bases and J by 7 bases, with 11 bases of the junction left unmatched. Germline CDR1 and CDR2: MNHNS and SASEGT. The CDR3 spans 15 residues. CDR3 amino acids: CASGGYGTGDNIQYF. CDR3 DNA sequence: TGTGCCAGCGGGGGGTACGGGACAGGGGACAACATTCAGTACTTC.

This clone was recorded once. The V and J genes are TRBV5-5 and TRBJ2-1, with 10 bases matching TRBD2. Trimming took 1 base from V and 9 from J; bases not matched to a gene: 4. CDR3 size: 14 residues. Germline CDR1 is SGHKS and CDR2 is YYEKEE (reference sequence). This chain's CDR3 is CASSLPSGSGEQFF. In DNA form, the CDR3 reads TGTGCCAGCAGCTTGCCTAGCGGGAGCGGTGAGCAGTTCTTC.

The V gene is TRBV7-9, the J gene TRBJ2-5, with D possibly TRBD1 on 5 matching bases. The V end was cut by 3 bases, the J end by 11 bases, with 19 bases between. CDR1 is SEHNR and CDR2 is FQNEAQ in the germline V gene (reference sequence). The CDR3 has 14 amino acids. DNA of the CDR3: TGTGCCAGCAGCTTGGCCCCCGTTGGGGCTGGGCAGTACTTC. It is translated as CASSLAPVGAGQYF.

The genes are TRBV28 and TRBJ1-3, with TRBD1 matching 8 bases. The ends lost 6 bases at V and 4 bases at J; junction bases unmatched: 5. This CDR3 region has 14 residues. Germline V gives CDR1 MDHEN, CDR2 SYDVKM. The CDR3 bases are TGTGCCAGCAGGCTGGGGACAGGAGGAAACACCATATATTTT. It is translated as CASRLGTGGNTIYF.

V is TRBV11-2 and J is TRBJ2-5, with no clear D. The end of the DNA fits TRBJ2-7 better, so the J call may be wrong. In germline, CDR1 is SGHAT, CDR2 FQNNGV. This CDR3 comprises 13 residues. CDR3 residues: CASSPRRPYEQYF. The CDR3 coding sequence is TGTGCCAGCAGCCCCCGCCGCCCCTACGAGCAGTACTTC.

J is TRBJ2-4 and V is TRBV28; 8 positions match TRBD1. The CDR3 runs to 16 residues. Trimming took 4 bases from V and 1 from J; bases not matched to a gene: 6. The germline V gene encodes CDR1 MDHEN and CDR2 SYDVKM. The CDR3 DNA reads as TGTGCCAGCAGTTCCGGACAGGGTACGGCCAAAAACATTCAGTACTTC. This gives the protein CASSSGQGTAKNIQYF.

The genes are TRBV25-1 and TRBJ1-1; perhaps TRBD1 as D (5 bases). Trimming took off 6 bases at V and 4 bases at J, with 12 bases between the two ends. CDR1 and CDR2 from the germline V gene are MGHDK and SYGVNS. The CDR3 spans 13 residues. The CDR3 bases are TGTGCCAGCAGCCGCCAGGGTACCACTGAAGCTTTCTTT. It is translated as CASSRQGTTEAFF.

V usage is TRBV29-1 and J usage is TRBJ1-5; 9 nucleotides line up with TRBD1. V shed 3 bases and J 7 bases; nucleotides not matched to a gene: 4. This CDR3 region has 13 residues. Germline CDR1 and CDR2: SQVTM and ANQGSEA. The CDR3 nucleotides are TGCAGCGTTGAGGGACAGGGAGGACAGCCCCAGCATTTT. Its protein is CSVEGQGGQPQHF.

The chain couples TRBV6-5 to TRBJ1-1; 7 bases map to TRBD1. V gave up 2 bases and J gave up 4 bases; unmatched junction bases: 7. The CDR3 extends over 15 amino acids. The germline V gene has CDR1 MNHEY and CDR2 SVGAGI. In DNA form, the CDR3 reads TGTGCCAGCAGTTACGCCAAGGGGGCAGTCACTGAAGCTTTCTTT. Protein: CASSYAKGAVTEAFF.

This clone was observed once. This chain uses TRBV18 with TRBJ2-7; D not resolved. Germline loops: CDR1 KGHSH, CDR2 LQKENI. V was shortened by 3 bases and J by 0 bases, with 6 bases between the two germline ends. CDR3 length: 13 residues. CDR3 DNA: TGTGCCAGCTCACCTGAGAGCTCCTACGAGCAGTACTTC. Translation gives CASSPESSYEQYF.

The CDR3 sequence is CASSQGAGTVLNYGYTF. The CDR3, as DNA: TGCGCCAGCAGCCAAGGAGCCGGGACAGTCCTTAACTATGGCTACACCTTC. This chain links TRBV4-1 with TRBJ1-2; 7 bases agree with TRBD1. Per germline, CDR1 MGHRA and CDR2 YSYEKL. The CDR3 loop spans 17 amino acids. Germline trimming cut 1 base from V and 1 base from J; bases unmatched to any gene: 9.

This sequence joins TRBV11-2 and TRBJ2-7, with 9 bases lining up with TRBD1. Per germline, CDR1 SGHAT and CDR2 FQNNGV. J gave up 2 bases and V 6 bases, and 20 bases lay outside the gene matches. This CDR3 contains 19 residues. The CDR3 region is CASSPNGHRGLWGAYEQYF. In DNA, the CDR3 is TGTGCCAGCAGTCCAAACGGGCACAGGGGGCTTTGGGGCGCCTACGAGCAGTACTTC.

The V gene is TRBV5-6, the J gene TRBJ1-2; TRBD1 matches at 7 bases. The V and J ends lost 4 bases and 1 base, in that order; junction bases with no gene match: 4. This CDR3 has 14 residues. Germline V gene data show CDR1 as SGHDT and CDR2 as YYEEEE. The CDR3 DNA follows: TGTGCCAGCAGCATCCCAGGGGGTAACTATGGCTACACCTTC. It specifies CASSIPGGNYGYTF. Full variable domain (missing parts from reference TRBV5-6 and TRBJ1-2): DAGVTQSPTHLIKTRGQQVTLRCSPKSGHDTVSWYQQALGQGPQFIFQYYEEEERQRGNFPDRFSGHQFPNYSSELNVNALLLGDSALYLCASSIPGGNYGYTFGSGTRLTVV.

The CDR3: CASTTSGFEDYGYTF. CDR3 bases: TGTGCCAGTACTACCTCGGGGTTTGAGGACTATGGCTACACCTTC. The rearrangement uses TRBV19 and TRBJ1-2; no definite D call. The germline V gene encodes CDR1 LNHDA and CDR2 SQIVND (reference sequence). CDR3 size: 15 residues. Trimming shortened V by 7 bases and J by 3 bases, and 18 bases separated the two germline ends. Supplemented by reference TRBV19 and TRBJ1-2, the full variable domain reads DGGITQSPKYLFRKEGQNVTLSCEQNLNHDAMYWYRQDPGQGLRLIYYSQIVNDFQKGDIAEGYSVSREKKESFPLTVTSAQKNPTAFYLCASTTSGFEDYGYTFGSGTRLTVV.

This clone occurred once. This CDR3 is CASSVRGYGYTF. In DNA, the CDR3 is TGTGCCAGCAGTGTCCGGGGTTATGGCTACACCTTC. The chain recombines TRBV6-5 with TRBJ1-2; D uncertain. Trimming cost V 5 bases and J 5 bases, with 9 bases left between them. Germline CDR1 and CDR2: MNHEY and SVGAGI. This CDR3 is built from 12 residues.